Listed here are 10 T cell receptor beta chains from one sample, sequenced in a study of T cell repertoires in cytomegalovirus infection. These receptors are not linked to any known antigen. Each CDR3 protein gets one entry after TCRdb re-called the reads with MiXCR. This sample has 360,000 or so distinct CDR3 sequences, with about 35% found just once. The source material was cultured PBMCs, sampled from culture after CMV antigen stimulation. These receptor sequences come from a human donor in good health (CMV status not recorded). Some clones in this sample may be carry-over from other donors' samples.

This clonotype turned up a few times. This sequence joins TRBV7-2 and TRBJ2-5; 9 positions match TRBD2. The ends lost 0 bases at V and 5 bases at J; junction bases unmatched: 4. This CDR3 spans 15 amino acids. Germline CDR1 and CDR2: SGHTA and FQGNSA. The CDR3 region is CASSLASGSQETQYF. In DNA form, the CDR3 reads TGTGCCAGCAGCTTAGCTAGCGGGAGCCAGGAGACCCAGTACTTC. Filled out from reference TRBV7-2 and TRBJ2-5, the complete variable domain reads GAGVSQSPSNKVTEKGKDVELRCDPISGHTALYWYRQSLGQGLEFLIYFQGNSAPDKSGLPSDRFSAERTGGSVSTLTIQRTQQEDSAVYLCASSLASGSQETQYFGPGTRLLVL.

The V and J genes are TRBV12-5 and TRBJ2-1; maybe TRBD2 (6 bases). The CDR3 has 15 residues. V was cut by 1 base and J by 1 base, with 8 bases left in between. From germline, CDR1 is LGHNT and CDR2 FRNRAP. As DNA, the CDR3 is TGTGCTAGTGGTTTGGGGAGCGGGTCCTACAATGAGCAGTTCTTC. It translates to CASGLGSGSYNEQFF.

The chain is built from TRBV6-2 or TRBV6-3 and TRBJ2-6; D unclear. Trimming pared 7 bases from V and 2 bases from J, leaving 9 bases between. Looked up from germline, CDR1 is MNHEY and CDR2 is SVGEGT. The CDR3 sequence is 14 residues long. The CDR3 is CASNRGAGANVLTF. CDR3 nucleotide sequence: TGTGCCAGCAATAGAGGTGCTGGGGCCAACGTCCTGACTTTC.

The chain joins TRBV7-9 to TRBJ2-6; no clear D. CDR3 length: 15 residues. Per the germline V gene, CDR1 is SEHNR and CDR2 is FQNEAQ (reference sequence). V was shortened by 8 bases and J by 2 bases, with 13 bases between the two germline ends. The CDR3 coding sequence is TGTGCCAGCGCCGAGAGTGTGACTGGGGCCAACGTCCTGACTTTC. It is translated as CASAESVTGANVLTF.

This clonotype has a handful of counts. This chain links TRBV9 with TRBJ2-5; 7 bases agree with TRBD1. V was clipped by 3 bases and J by 0 bases; unmatched bases: 8. Germline lookup yields CDR1 SGDLS and CDR2 YYNGEE. The CDR3 runs to 16 residues. CDR3 in amino acids: CASSASGQTNQETQYF. DNA of the CDR3: TGTGCCAGCAGCGCTTCGGGACAGACCAACCAAGAGACCCAGTACTTC.

The CDR3 DNA reads as TGTGCCAGCAGCTTAGATCGGGAGGGGGAGCAGTACTTC. It specifies CASSLDREGEQYF. The rearrangement links TRBV7-3 to TRBJ2-7; TRBD2 matches at 8 bases. The CDR3 spans 13 residues. The J segment lost 7 bases and the V segment lost 2 bases, leaving 4 bases of the junction unmatched. CDR1 is SGHTA, CDR2 FQGTGA, per germline.

The chain links TRBV7-6 to TRBJ2-2, with D perhaps TRBD1 or TRBD2 (5 bases each). V lost 5 bases, J lost 4 bases, and 14 bases lay in between. The CDR3 sequence is 15 residues long. Germline V CDR1 and CDR2: SGHVS, FNYEAQ. The CDR3 nucleotides read TGTGCCAGCAGCCCCGGGACCTCCCGCACCGGGGAGCTGTTTTTT. It specifies CASSPGTSRTGELFF.

This rearrangement joins TRBV5-4 to TRBJ2-7, with D possibly being TRBD1 or TRBD2 (5 bases each). The CDR3 contains 14 residues. With 5 bases removed from V and 7 bases from J, the gap between germline ends came to 19 bases. Germline lookup yields CDR1 SGHNT and CDR2 YYREEE (reference sequence). The CDR3 sequence: CASRPAGTVKEQYF. CDR3 DNA sequence: TGTGCCAGCAGGCCTGCCGGGACGGTTAAGGAGCAGTACTTC.

This clonotype was detected a few times. V gene TRBV28 combines with J gene TRBJ2-6; the match to TRBD1 covers 7 bases. The germline CDR1 and CDR2 sequences are MDHEN and SYDVKM. CDR3 size: 19 residues. Trimming removed 4 bases from V and 0 bases from J; junction bases left unmatched: 12. The CDR3 sequence is CASSSHQGERSSGANVLTF. The CDR3 bases are TGTGCCAGCAGTTCTCACCAGGGGGAACGGAGCTCTGGGGCCAACGTCCTGACTTTC.

The genes are TRBV20-1 and TRBJ2-1; 8 nucleotides line up with TRBD2. The CDR3 extends over 14 amino acids. J lost 3 bases, V lost 3 bases, and 4 bases had no gene match. Germline loops: CDR1 DFQATT, CDR2 SNEGSKA (reference sequence). The CDR3 DNA follows: TGCAGTGCTAGTCCCAGCGGGAGCTACAATGAGCAGTTCTTC. This encodes CSASPSGSYNEQFF.